The subject of this entry is one T cell receptor (beta chain). Its specificity is not known. These data come from a study of PD-1 blockade in mismatch repair-deficient tumors. Across the whole study: Enrolled about 2012-2016, patients had progressing, pretreated mismatch repair-deficient cancers of approximately 13 types. Study results and caveats: After pembrolizumab, tumor-resident clones rose rapidly, then generally contracted before radiologic responses.

Sequencing was performed with immunoSEQ multiplex PCR; in TCRdb, only in-frame clones are kept and a portion is missing. The data contain approximately 100,000 clones, about 79% of them singletons. Germline CDR1 reads SQVTM; CDR2 reads ANQGSEA. The length of the CDR3 is 16 residues. Unmatched junction bases numbered 4, after V lost 5 bases and J lost 0 bases. This material consisted of peripheral blood, taken 36 weeks after starting pembrolizumab. This chain connects TRBV29-1 to TRBJ2-1; 13 bases map to TRBD2. This receptor was obtained from an adult with mismatch repair-deficient cancer. The CDR3 DNA sequence: TGCAGCGTTACAGGACTAGCGGGGGCCTCCTACAATGAGCAGTTCTTC. Protein sequence: CSVTGLAGASYNEQFF.